This T cell receptor (beta chain) was sequenced during a study of molecular identifiers for immune sequencing clone quantification. TCRdb called the PCR reads again in MiXCR, with one record for every CDR3 protein. The table records some 100,000 distinct CDR3 sequences, around 19% of them present only once. Trimming shortened V by 3 bases and J by 7 bases, and 10 bases separated the two germline ends. The length of the CDR3 is 11 residues. Germline V gives CDR1 GTSNPN, CDR2 SVGIG (reference sequence). It was from about 19,000 to 1,100,000 sorted cells, with 10%, 30% or 50% RNA, that naive CD8 libraries came. This clonotype came up many times.

Sequencing input: naive CD8+ T cells from blood, with Jurkat cell RNA spiked in. Subset given: FACS-sorted CD8+CD4-CCR7+CD45RA+ naive T cells. The TCR was taken from a human donor in good health. Some libraries in this study had Jurkat cell RNA spiked in. This chain uses TRBV30 with TRBJ2-7; D might be TRBD1 or TRBD2, each matching 6 bases. CDR3 loop: CAWRLGGEQYF. In DNA, the CDR3 is TGTGCCTGGAGATTAGGGGGGGAGCAGTACTTC.